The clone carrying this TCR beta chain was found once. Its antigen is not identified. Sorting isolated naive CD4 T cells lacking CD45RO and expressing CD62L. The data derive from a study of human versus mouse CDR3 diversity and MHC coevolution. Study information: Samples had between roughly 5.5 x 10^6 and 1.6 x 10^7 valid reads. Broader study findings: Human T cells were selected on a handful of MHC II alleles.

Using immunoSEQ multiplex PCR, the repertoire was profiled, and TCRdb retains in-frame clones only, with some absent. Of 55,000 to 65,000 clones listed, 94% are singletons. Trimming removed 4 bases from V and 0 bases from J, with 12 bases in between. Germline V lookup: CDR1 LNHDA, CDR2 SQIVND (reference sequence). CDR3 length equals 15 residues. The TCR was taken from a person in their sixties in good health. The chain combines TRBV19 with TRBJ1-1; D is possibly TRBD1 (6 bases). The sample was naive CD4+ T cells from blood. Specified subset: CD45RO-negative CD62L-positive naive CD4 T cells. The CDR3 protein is CASSKGTPMNTEAFF. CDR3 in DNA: TGTGCCAGTAGTAAAGGGACACCTATGAACACTGAAGCTTTCTTT.